This T cell receptor (beta chain) comes out of a study of human T cells and chemical hapten exposure. The CDR3 has 14 amino acids. The V gene's germline CDR1 is SQVTM and CDR2 ANQGSEA. TCRdb redid the calling of the RACE reads with MiXCR, one entry per CDR3 protein. The table has some 36,000 distinct CDR3 sequences, more than 8% seen once. General study findings and limits: Expanded TCRs were compared with controls, and the expanded TCRs formed significantly more large CDR3 similarity clusters.

Concerning this clonotype: As yet, its antigen is unknown.

Time point defined: patch test 3, about 24 weeks after DPC sensitization. The treatment was: therapeutic diphenylcyclopropenone sensitization with weekly scalp DPC. The total RNA was obtained from whole blood that was not fractionated. This chain links TRBV29-1 with TRBJ2-7; possibly TRBD2 for D (6 bases). Sequencing was performed on whole blood, taken in connection with sensitization to the hapten diphenylcyclopropenone (DPC). This clonotype originated in a man between 45 and 60 years old with alopecia areata. Some clones in this sample may be carry-over from other donors' samples. In DNA form, the CDR3 reads TGCAGTGCCGCCGGAGGCGGGGCTACTACGAGGCAGTACTTC. Translated: CSAAGGGATTRQYF.